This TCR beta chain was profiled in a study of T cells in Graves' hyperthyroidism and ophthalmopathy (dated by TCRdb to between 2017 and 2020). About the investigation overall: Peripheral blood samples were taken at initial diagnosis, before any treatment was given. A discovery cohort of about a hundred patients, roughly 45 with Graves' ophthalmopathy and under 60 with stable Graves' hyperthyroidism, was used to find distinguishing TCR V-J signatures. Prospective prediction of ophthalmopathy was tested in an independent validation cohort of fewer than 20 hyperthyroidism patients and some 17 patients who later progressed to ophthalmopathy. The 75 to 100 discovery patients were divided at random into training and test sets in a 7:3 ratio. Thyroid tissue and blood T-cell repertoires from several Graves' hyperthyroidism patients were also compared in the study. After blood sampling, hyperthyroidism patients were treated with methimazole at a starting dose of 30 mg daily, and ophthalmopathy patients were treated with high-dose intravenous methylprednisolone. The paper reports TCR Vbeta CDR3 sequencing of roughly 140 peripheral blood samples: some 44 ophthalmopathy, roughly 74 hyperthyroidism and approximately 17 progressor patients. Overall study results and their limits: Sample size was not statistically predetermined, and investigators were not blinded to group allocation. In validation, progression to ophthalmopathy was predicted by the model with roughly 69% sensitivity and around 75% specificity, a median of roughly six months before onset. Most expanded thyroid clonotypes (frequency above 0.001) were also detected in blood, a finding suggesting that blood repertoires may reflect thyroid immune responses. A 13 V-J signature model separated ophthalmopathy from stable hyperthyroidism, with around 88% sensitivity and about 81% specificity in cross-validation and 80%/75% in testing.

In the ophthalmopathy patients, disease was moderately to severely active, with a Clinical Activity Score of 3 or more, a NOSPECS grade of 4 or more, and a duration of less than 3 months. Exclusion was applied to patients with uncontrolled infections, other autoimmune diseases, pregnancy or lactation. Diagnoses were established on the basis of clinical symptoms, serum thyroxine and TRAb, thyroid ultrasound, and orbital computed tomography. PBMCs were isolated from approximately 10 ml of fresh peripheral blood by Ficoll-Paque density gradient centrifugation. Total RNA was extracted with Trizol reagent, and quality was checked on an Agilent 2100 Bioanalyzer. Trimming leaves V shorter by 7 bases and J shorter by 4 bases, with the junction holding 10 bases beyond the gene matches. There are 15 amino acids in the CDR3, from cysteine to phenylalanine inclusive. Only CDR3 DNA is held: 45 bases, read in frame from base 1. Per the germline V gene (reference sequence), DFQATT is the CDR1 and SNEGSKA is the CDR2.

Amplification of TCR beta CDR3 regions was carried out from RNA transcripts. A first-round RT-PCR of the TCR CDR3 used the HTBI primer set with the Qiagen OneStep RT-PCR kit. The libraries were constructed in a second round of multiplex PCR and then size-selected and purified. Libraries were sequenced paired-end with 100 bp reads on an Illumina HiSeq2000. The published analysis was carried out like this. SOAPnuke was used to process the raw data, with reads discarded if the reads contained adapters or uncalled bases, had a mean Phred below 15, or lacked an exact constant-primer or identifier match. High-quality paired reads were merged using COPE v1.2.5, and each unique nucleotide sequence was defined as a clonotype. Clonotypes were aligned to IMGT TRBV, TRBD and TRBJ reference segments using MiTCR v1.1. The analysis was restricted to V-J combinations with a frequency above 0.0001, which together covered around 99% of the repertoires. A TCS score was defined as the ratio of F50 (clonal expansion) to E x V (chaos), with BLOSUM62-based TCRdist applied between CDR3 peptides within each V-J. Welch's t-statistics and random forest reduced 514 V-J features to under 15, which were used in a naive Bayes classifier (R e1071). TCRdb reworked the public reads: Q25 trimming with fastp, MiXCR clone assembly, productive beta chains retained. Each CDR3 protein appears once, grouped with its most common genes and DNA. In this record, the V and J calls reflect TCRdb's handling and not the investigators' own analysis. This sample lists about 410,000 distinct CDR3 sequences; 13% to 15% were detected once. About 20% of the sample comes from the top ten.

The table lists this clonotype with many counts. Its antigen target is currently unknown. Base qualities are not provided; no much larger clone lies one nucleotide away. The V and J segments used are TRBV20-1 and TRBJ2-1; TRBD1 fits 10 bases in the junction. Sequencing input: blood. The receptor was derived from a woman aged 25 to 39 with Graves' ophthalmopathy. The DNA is TGCAGTGATCCAGACAGGGGGCGCAGATACAATGAGCAGTTCTTC. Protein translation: CSDPDRGRRYNEQFF.